This is a list of T cell receptor beta chains from one sample in a study of cytomegalovirus exposure and HLA in healthy donors. Produced via immunoSEQ multiplex PCR; TCRdb's table is partial and in-frame only. The table includes some 97,000 clones, about 79% detected once. Sequenced sample: PBMCs. All receptors come from a female donor in good health and CMV-seropositive. Both conserved end residues are part of each CDR3. A D gene is named only where the DNA matches it firmly. Size tells how often a clone was seen (once, few, many) or the class of an expanded clone, and some rows leave it out.

clone_size	d_call	v_call	j_call	cdr3_aa	cdr3_nt
-	TRBD2	TRBV25-1	TRBJ2-1	CASTTSGSSYNEQFF	TGTGCCAGCACGACTAGCGGGAGCTCCTACAATGAGCAGTTCTTC
once	TRBD1	TRBV5-6	TRBJ2-3	CASSLEQGAARDTQYF	TGTGCCAGCAGCTTAGAACAGGGGGCTGCCCGAGATACGCAGTATTTT
-	TRBD1	TRBV7-2	TRBJ1-1	CASSSRTGKASTEAFF	TGTGCCAGCAGCTCAAGGACAGGGAAGGCGTCCACTGAAGCTTTCTTT
-	-	TRBV7-9	TRBJ2-6	CASSPETGRTGANVLTF	TGTGCCAGCAGCCCAGAAACAGGGCGCACTGGGGCCAACGTCCTGACTTTC
once	TRBD2	TRBV7-9	TRBJ2-3	CASSLGLAGTDTQYF	TGTGCCAGCAGCTTAGGTCTAGCGGGCACAGATACGCAGTATTTT
-	TRBD1	TRBV9	TRBJ1-1	CASSVGDRNTEAFF	TGTGCCAGCAGCGTAGGGGACAGGAACACTGAAGCTTTCTTT
-	-	TRBV5-1	TRBJ2-1	CASSLGTTYNEQFF	TGCGCCAGCAGCTTGGGGACTACGTACAATGAGCAGTTCTTC
-	TRBD1	TRBV14	TRBJ1-2	CASSQDRLGQGPFGYTF	TGTGCCAGCAGCCAAGATCGGCTGGGACAGGGTCCCTTTGGCTACACCTTC
-	-	TRBV5-4	TRBJ2-7	CASGKAVPPYEQYF	TGTGCCAGCGGTAAAGCGGTCCCTCCCTACGAGCAGTACTTC
-	-	TRBV7-8	TRBJ2-4	CASSLAYGNPNIQYF	TGTGCCAGCAGCTTAGCCTACGGGAACCCCAACATTCAGTACTTC
-	TRBD1	TRBV4-1	TRBJ2-6	CASSHPGTGRSGANGLTF	TGCGCCAGCAGCCACCCCGGGACAGGGCGCTCTGGGGCCAACGGCCTGACTTTC
-	-	TRBV19	TRBJ1-5	CASRSANQPQHF	TGTGCCAGTAGGAGCGCGAATCAGCCCCAGCATTTT
-	-	TRBV7-9	TRBJ1-2	CASSNDLGAAF	TGTGCCAGCAGCAACGACTTGGGGGCTGCATTC
-	-	TRBV7-2	TRBJ1-6	CASSLRDFYNSPLHF	TGTGCCAGCAGCTTGAGGGACTTCTATAATTCACCCCTCCACTTT
-	-	TRBV25-1	TRBJ2-4	CASSDTGFSKNSQYF	TGTGCCAGCAGTGATACAGGGTTCTCCAAAAACAGTCAGTACTTC
-	-	TRBV6-5	TRBJ2-2	CASSSPLGGGELFF	TGTGCCAGCAGTTCCCCTCTAGGAGGCGGGGAGCTGTTTTTT
-	-	TRBV29-1	TRBJ1-2	CSVQIGQPYGYTF	TGCAGCGTCCAAATCGGACAGCCCTATGGCTACACCTTC
-	TRBD1	TRBV15	TRBJ2-2	CATSARGTGYTGELFF	TGTGCCACCAGCGCACGTGGGACAGGGTACACCGGGGAGCTGTTTTTT
-	-	TRBV18	TRBJ1-1	CASSRVGVVDTEAFF	TGTGCCAGCTCACGGGTCGGGGTGGTGGACACTGAAGCTTTCTTT
-	TRBD2	TRBV23-1	TRBJ2-2	CASSQPGGGTGELFF	TGCGCCAGCAGTCAACCCGGGGGGGGCACCGGGGAGCTGTTTTTT
-	-	TRBV18	TRBJ2-3	CASSPEGFTDTQYF	TGTGCCAGCTCGCCCGAGGGCTTCACAGATACGCAGTATTTT
-	TRBD2	TRBV4-1	TRBJ2-2	CASSRLAGGPANTGELFF	TGCGCCAGCAGCAGACTAGCGGGAGGTCCCGCGAACACCGGGGAGCTGTTTTTT
-	-	TRBV7-2	TRBJ2-3	CASSPPSDTQYF	TGTGCCAGCAGCCCCCCTTCGGATACGCAGTATTTT
once	TRBD2	TRBV9	TRBJ2-3	CASSPNIKRGGLNTDTQYF	TGTGCCAGCAGCCCAAACATCAAACGGGGGGGCCTTAACACAGATACGCAGTATTTT
-	TRBD1	TRBV9	TRBJ2-1	CASSARTGVGEQFF	TGTGCCAGCAGCGCCCGGACAGGTGTCGGTGAGCAGTTCTTC
medium-sized	-	TRBV5-5	TRBJ1-1	CASSFSLTGAFF	TGTGCCAGCAGCTTTTCACTCACAGGAGCTTTCTTT
-	TRBD1	TRBV19	TRBJ1-2	CASSPVPGQVYGYTF	TGTGCCAGTAGTCCCGTTCCGGGACAGGTTTATGGCTACACCTTC